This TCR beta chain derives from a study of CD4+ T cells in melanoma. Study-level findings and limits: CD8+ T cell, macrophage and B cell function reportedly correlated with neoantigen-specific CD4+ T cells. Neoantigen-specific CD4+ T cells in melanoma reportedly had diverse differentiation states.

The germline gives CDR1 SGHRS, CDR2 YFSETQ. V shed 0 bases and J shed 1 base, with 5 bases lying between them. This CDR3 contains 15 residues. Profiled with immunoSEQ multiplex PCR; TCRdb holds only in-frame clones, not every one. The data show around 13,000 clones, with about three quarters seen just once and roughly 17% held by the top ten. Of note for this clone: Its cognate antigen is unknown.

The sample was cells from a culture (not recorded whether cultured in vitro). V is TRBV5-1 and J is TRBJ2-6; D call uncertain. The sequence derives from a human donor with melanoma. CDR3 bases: TGCGCCAGCAGCTTGGTTATGTCTGGGGCCAACGTCCTGACTTTC. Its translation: CASSLVMSGANVLTF.